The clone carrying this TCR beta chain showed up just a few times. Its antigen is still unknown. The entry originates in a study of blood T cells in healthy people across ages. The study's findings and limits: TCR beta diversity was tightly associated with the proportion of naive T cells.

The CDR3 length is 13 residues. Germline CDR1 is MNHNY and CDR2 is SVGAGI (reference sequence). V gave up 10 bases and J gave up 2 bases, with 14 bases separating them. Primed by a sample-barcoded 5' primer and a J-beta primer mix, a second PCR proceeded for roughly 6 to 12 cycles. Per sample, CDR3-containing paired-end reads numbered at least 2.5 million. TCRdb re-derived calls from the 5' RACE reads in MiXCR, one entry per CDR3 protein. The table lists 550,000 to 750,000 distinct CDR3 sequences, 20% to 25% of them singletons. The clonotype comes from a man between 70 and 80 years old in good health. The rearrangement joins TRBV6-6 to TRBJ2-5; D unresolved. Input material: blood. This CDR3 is CAMRSAAQETQYF. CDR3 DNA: TGTGCCATGCGGTCGGCAGCACAAGAGACCCAGTACTTC.